This is a list of T cell receptor beta chains from one sample in a study of blood T cell repertoires in COVID-19. Clones were sequenced by immunoSEQ multiplex PCR, and TCRdb holds only the in-frame ones, with some missing. This table holds approximately 160,000 clones, roughly four fifths found once. The sample consisted of peripheral blood. The receptor set was obtained from a man between 60 and 75 years old with active or convalescent COVID-19. The CDR3 runs from the conserved cysteine through the conserved F or W. Fields, in order: clone size, D gene, J gene, V gene, CDR3 protein, CDR3 DNA. A D gene is named only where the DNA matches it firmly. Part of the rows lack a size; the others show once, few, many or a class for expanded clones.

clone size: once; D gene: TRBD1; J gene: TRBJ1-2; V gene: TRBV3-1/TRBV3-2; CDR3 protein: CASSSRQGSTF; CDR3 DNA: TGTGCCAGCAGCTCCAGACAGGGCTCCACCTTC
clone size: .; D gene: TRBD2; J gene: TRBJ2-5; V gene: TRBV7-6; CDR3 protein: CASSQRVAGQETQYF; CDR3 DNA: TGTGCCAGCAGCCAGCGGGTAGCGGGGCAAGAGACCCAGTACTTC
clone size: .; D gene: .; J gene: TRBJ2-1; V gene: TRBV6-4; CDR3 protein: CASSGTGNYNEQFF; CDR3 DNA: TGTGCCAGCAGTGGAACAGGGAACTACAATGAGCAGTTCTTC
clone size: .; D gene: TRBD1; J gene: TRBJ2-7; V gene: TRBV7-9; CDR3 protein: CASSLALGQGHSYEQYF; CDR3 DNA: TGTGCCAGCAGCTTAGCGCTTGGACAGGGCCACTCCTACGAGCAGTACTTC
clone size: .; D gene: TRBD1; J gene: TRBJ1-2; V gene: TRBV28; CDR3 protein: CASSLGQGAYYGYTF; CDR3 DNA: TGTGCCAGCAGTTTAGGGCAGGGGGCGTACTATGGCTACACCTTC
clone size: .; D gene: TRBD1; J gene: TRBJ1-6; V gene: TRBV9; CDR3 protein: CASSVGQGPNSPLHF; CDR3 DNA: TGTGCCAGCAGCGTAGGACAGGGGCCTAATTCACCCCTCCACTTT
clone size: .; D gene: .; J gene: TRBJ2-3; V gene: TRBV6-5; CDR3 protein: CASTNIGTDTQYF; CDR3 DNA: TGTGCCAGCACCAACATTGGCACAGATACGCAGTATTTT
clone size: .; D gene: .; J gene: TRBJ2-3; V gene: TRBV19; CDR3 protein: CASSKSSLPDTQYF; CDR3 DNA: TGTGCCAGTAGCAAATCTAGCTTGCCAGATACGCAGTATTTT
clone size: .; D gene: .; J gene: TRBJ1-2; V gene: TRBV12-3/TRBV12-4; CDR3 protein: CASSFTGQGYTF; CDR3 DNA: TGTGCCAGCAGTTTTACAGGGCAAGGCTACACCTTC
clone size: .; D gene: .; J gene: TRBJ1-5; V gene: TRBV6-1; CDR3 protein: CASSEGWRGGQPQHF; CDR3 DNA: TGTGCCAGCAGTGAAGGGTGGAGGGGCGGTCAGCCCCAGCATTTT
clone size: .; D gene: TRBD1; J gene: TRBJ1-2; V gene: TRBV28; CDR3 protein: CASSLTGGAEGYTF; CDR3 DNA: TGTGCCAGCAGTCTCACAGGGGGCGCGGAGGGCTACACCTTC
clone size: .; D gene: TRBD2; J gene: TRBJ2-3; V gene: TRBV11-3; CDR3 protein: CASSLAGGTDTQYF; CDR3 DNA: TGTGCCAGCAGCTTAGCGGGAGGTACAGATACGCAGTATTTT
clone size: .; D gene: TRBD1; J gene: TRBJ1-5; V gene: TRBV10-1; CDR3 protein: CAIQTGGGQPQHF; CDR3 DNA: TGCGCCATCCAGACAGGGGGCGGTCAGCCCCAGCATTTT
clone size: .; D gene: TRBD1; J gene: TRBJ1-1; V gene: TRBV28; CDR3 protein: CASRRQGRPTEAFF; CDR3 DNA: TGTGCCAGCAGGCGACAGGGGCGTCCCACTGAAGCTTTCTTT
clone size: .; D gene: TRBD1; J gene: TRBJ1-2; V gene: TRBV7-9; CDR3 protein: CASSLANAGGSGYTF; CDR3 DNA: TGTGCCAGCAGCTTAGCGAATGCAGGGGGTTCGGGCTACACCTTC
clone size: few; D gene: TRBD1; J gene: TRBJ1-2; V gene: TRBV11-3; CDR3 protein: CASSLIDRDREYGYTF; CDR3 DNA: TGTGCCAGCAGCTTAATTGACCGGGACAGGGAATATGGCTACACCTTC
clone size: .; D gene: TRBD1; J gene: TRBJ2-7; V gene: TRBV6-6; CDR3 protein: CASSPSTRQGIGEQYF; CDR3 DNA: TGTGCCAGCAGCCCATCCACCCGACAGGGGATAGGCGAGCAGTACTTC
clone size: .; D gene: TRBD1; J gene: TRBJ2-5; V gene: TRBV15; CDR3 protein: CATSRTPGQQETQYF; CDR3 DNA: TGTGCCACCAGCAGAACCCCGGGACAGCAAGAGACCCAGTACTTC
clone size: .; D gene: TRBD1; J gene: TRBJ1-1; V gene: TRBV6-2/TRBV6-3; CDR3 protein: CASSYDAGQGGFTEAFF; CDR3 DNA: TGTGCCAGCAGTTACGATGCCGGACAGGGGGGCTTCACTGAAGCTTTCTTT
clone size: few; D gene: .; J gene: TRBJ1-4; V gene: TRBV13; CDR3 protein: CASSRRFTNEKLFF; CDR3 DNA: TGTGCCAGCAGCCGCAGGTTTACTAATGAAAAACTGTTTTTT
clone size: .; D gene: .; J gene: TRBJ1-1; V gene: TRBV28; CDR3 protein: CATRESTEAFF; CDR3 DNA: TGTGCCACCCGAGAGAGCACTGAAGCTTTCTTT
clone size: .; D gene: .; J gene: TRBJ1-6; V gene: TRBV14; CDR3 protein: CASSPMGGLSYNSPLHF; CDR3 DNA: TGTGCCAGCAGCCCAATGGGAGGGCTCTCCTATAATTCACCCCTCCACTTT
clone size: .; D gene: TRBD2; J gene: TRBJ2-2; V gene: TRBV11-3; CDR3 protein: CASSLGIAGNTGELFF; CDR3 DNA: TGTGCCAGCAGCTTGGGGATAGCGGGGAACACCGGGGAGCTGTTTTTT
clone size: .; D gene: .; J gene: TRBJ2-3; V gene: TRBV12-3/TRBV12-4; CDR3 protein: CASSRGEADTQYF; CDR3 DNA: TGTGCCAGCAGTCGGGGAGAAGCAGATACGCAGTATTTT
clone size: .; D gene: TRBD2; J gene: TRBJ2-5; V gene: TRBV29-1; CDR3 protein: CSVQGLAGGPGTQYF; CDR3 DNA: TGCAGCGTCCAGGGACTAGCGGGGGGGCCAGGGACCCAGTACTTC
clone size: once; D gene: .; J gene: TRBJ2-7; V gene: TRBV6-5; CDR3 protein: CASRGTPTYEQYF; CDR3 DNA: TGTGCCAGCCGAGGGACACCAACCTACGAGCAGTACTTC
clone size: few; D gene: TRBD2; J gene: TRBJ2-1; V gene: TRBV6-2/TRBV6-3; CDR3 protein: CASSYAASGVAEQFF; CDR3 DNA: TGTGCCAGCAGTTACGCGGCTAGCGGGGTTGCTGAGCAGTTCTTC
clone size: .; D gene: TRBD2; J gene: TRBJ2-5; V gene: TRBV12-3/TRBV12-4; CDR3 protein: CASIKPGGETQYF; CDR3 DNA: TGTGCCAGCATTAAACCGGGGGGAGAGACCCAGTACTTC
clone size: .; D gene: TRBD2; J gene: TRBJ2-1; V gene: TRBV7-3; CDR3 protein: CASSAGLAGGSTNEQFF; CDR3 DNA: TGTGCCAGCAGCGCGGGACTAGCGGGGGGGAGCACCAATGAGCAGTTCTTC
clone size: .; D gene: .; J gene: TRBJ1-6; V gene: TRBV28; CDR3 protein: CASGWGVSPLHF; CDR3 DNA: TGTGCCAGCGGGTGGGGGGTCTCACCCCTCCACTTT
clone size: few; D gene: .; J gene: TRBJ2-7; V gene: TRBV10-2; CDR3 protein: CASRPDAAYEQYF; CDR3 DNA: TGCGCCAGCAGGCCCGACGCGGCCTACGAGCAGTACTTC
clone size: .; D gene: TRBD2; J gene: TRBJ2-3; V gene: TRBV27; CDR3 protein: CASSLSLAGLALVDTQYF; CDR3 DNA: TGTGCCAGCAGTTTATCCCTCGCGGGACTAGCCTTGGTAGATACGCAGTATTTT
clone size: .; D gene: .; J gene: TRBJ1-6; V gene: TRBV10-3; CDR3 protein: CAISEFGSVRGGNSPLHF; CDR3 DNA: TGTGCCATCAGTGAGTTCGGGTCCGTTAGGGGGGGTAATTCACCCCTCCACTTT
clone size: once; D gene: .; J gene: TRBJ1-2; V gene: TRBV7-3; CDR3 protein: CASSLSFLEGRGYTF; CDR3 DNA: TGTGCCAGCAGCTTAAGTTTTTTGGAGGGGCGGGGCTACACCTTC
clone size: .; D gene: TRBD2; J gene: TRBJ2-5; V gene: TRBV2; CDR3 protein: CASSEPTSGRAPETQYF; CDR3 DNA: TGTGCCAGCAGTGAGCCGACTAGCGGGAGGGCCCCAGAGACCCAGTACTTC
clone size: .; D gene: .; J gene: TRBJ2-1; V gene: TRBV10-3; CDR3 protein: CAISAGTQYNEQFF; CDR3 DNA: TGTGCCATCAGTGCCGGGACTCAGTACAATGAGCAGTTCTTC
clone size: .; D gene: .; J gene: TRBJ2-3; V gene: TRBV5-1; CDR3 protein: CASSTTNQGNTQYF; CDR3 DNA: TGCGCCAGCAGTACCACGAACCAGGGGAATACGCAGTATTTT
clone size: .; D gene: TRBD1; J gene: TRBJ1-4; V gene: TRBV5-4; CDR3 protein: CASSHDRGGEKLFF; CDR3 DNA: TGTGCCAGCAGCCATGACAGGGGGGGCGAAAAACTGTTTTTT
clone size: .; D gene: .; J gene: TRBJ2-7; V gene: TRBV2; CDR3 protein: CASRLDSYEQYF; CDR3 DNA: TGTGCCAGCAGATTAGACAGCTACGAGCAGTACTTC
clone size: .; D gene: TRBD2; J gene: TRBJ2-3; V gene: TRBV10-3; CDR3 protein: CAISGRKGTSGGDGTDTQYF; CDR3 DNA: TGTGCCATCAGTGGTCGGAAAGGGACTAGCGGGGGGGATGGCACAGATACGCAGTATTTT
clone size: .; D gene: TRBD1; J gene: TRBJ2-7; V gene: TRBV5-1; CDR3 protein: CASSFRDSFPEQYF; CDR3 DNA: TGCGCCAGCAGCTTCCGGGACAGCTTTCCGGAGCAGTACTTC
clone size: .; D gene: TRBD1; J gene: TRBJ2-7; V gene: TRBV11-1; CDR3 protein: CASSATGDRAYEQYF; CDR3 DNA: TGTGCCAGCAGCGCAACAGGGGATCGGGCCTACGAGCAGTACTTC
clone size: .; D gene: .; J gene: TRBJ1-3; V gene: TRBV9; CDR3 protein: CASRSGVSGNTIYF; CDR3 DNA: TGTGCCAGCAGGAGCGGGGTTTCTGGAAACACCATATATTTT
clone size: .; D gene: TRBD1; J gene: TRBJ1-5; V gene: TRBV6-6; CDR3 protein: CASSPAGTGGNQPQHF; CDR3 DNA: TGTGCCAGCAGTCCGGCCGGGACAGGGGGGAATCAGCCCCAGCATTTT
clone size: few; D gene: .; J gene: TRBJ1-1; V gene: TRBV3-1/TRBV3-2; CDR3 protein: CASSRAGKGSAEAFF; CDR3 DNA: TGTGCCAGCTCCCGGGCGGGAAAGGGGTCCGCTGAAGCTTTCTTT